These 15 T cell receptor beta chains originate from one sample sequenced in a study of OX40 agonist ivuxolimab in advanced cancers. Libraries were made using the immunoSEQ multiplex PCR assay. The table was pulled from immuneACCESS by TCRdb, which kept in-frame rearrangements only. Such tables lose some clones; where checked, under half of the loss comes from unresolved V genes, and the rest has no known cause. The sample table contains about 90,000 clones; only one count was recorded for roughly 91% of them. About 0.3% of the sample is held by the ten biggest clonotypes. Sequenced here: CD4+ or CD8+ T cells sorted from blood, sampled in a trial of the OX40 agonist ivuxolimab. Receptors were obtained from an adult with an advanced solid tumor such as melanoma, head and neck, liver or kidney cancer.

The V and J genes are TRBV7-9 and TRBJ2-7, with 8 bases identical to TRBD2. This CDR3 spans 14 amino acids. Trimming took 5 bases from V and 1 from J; bases not matched to a gene: 4. Germline V CDR1 and CDR2: SEHNR, FQNEAQ (reference sequence). The CDR3: CASSPPGGSYEQYF. CDR3 DNA sequence: TGTGCCAGCAGCCCACCGGGGGGGTCCTACGAGCAGTACTTC.

The CDR3 nucleotides are TGTGCCAGCAGCTTAGGAGGGGGCGGAGAGACCCAGTACTTC. It encodes CASSLGGGGETQYF. V and J are TRBV7-6 and TRBJ2-5; TRBD1 aligns across 7 bases. Per germline, CDR1 SGHVS and CDR2 FNYEAQ. CDR3 length equals 14 residues. V lost 1 base to trimming and J lost 4 bases; unmatched junction nucleotides: 3.

V gene TRBV5-1 combines with J gene TRBJ2-3; D may be TRBD1 or TRBD2 (6 bases each). The CDR3 spans 17 residues. The germline V gene has CDR1 SGHRS and CDR2 YFSETQ. V lost 0 bases and J 4 bases, leaving 18 bases between the germline ends. CDR3 sequence: CASSLASGAGVADTQYF. DNA of the CDR3: TGCGCCAGCAGCTTGGCTTCGGGGGCTGGGGTCGCAGATACGCAGTATTTT. The full variable domain, its missing parts supplied by reference TRBV5-1 and TRBJ2-3, is KAGVTQTPRYLIKTRGQQVTLSCSPISGHRSVSWYQQTPGQGLQFLFEYFSETQRNKGNFPGRFSGRQFSNSRSEMNVSTLELGDSALYLCASSLASGAGVADTQYFGPGTRLTVL.

This chain joins TRBV28 and TRBJ2-1, with D hard to call. V was cut by 4 bases and J by 10 bases, with 8 bases left in between. Germline-derived CDR1 and CDR2 are MDHEN and SYDVKM. The CDR3 contains 11 residues. CDR3: CASSWMGEQFF. The CDR3 bases are TGTGCCAGCAGTTGGATGGGGGAGCAGTTCTTC.

This clone occurred a few times. The J gene is TRBJ1-1, the V gene TRBV21-1. TRBV21-1 is a documented pseudogene. The CDR3 is 18 residues long. The CDR3 DNA reads TGTGCCAGCAGTGTGGGGAGTACAGCCTCCTCCATGAACACTGAAGCTTTCTTT. This sequence encodes CASSVGSTASSMNTEAFF.

The gene calls are TRBV11-3 and TRBJ2-2, with D possibly being TRBD2 (6 bases). Germline lookup yields CDR1 SGHNT and CDR2 YENEEA. V lost 5 bases and J lost 7, with 11 bases in between. The CDR3 is made up of 13 amino acids. The CDR3 here is CASSAGGYGELFF. The CDR3 bases are TGTGCCAGCAGCGCCGGAGGGTACGGGGAGCTGTTTTTT.

This clone was counted a single time. The rearrangement links TRBV5-4 to TRBJ2-2; 9 bases are shared with TRBD1. J gave up 4 bases and V 4 bases, and 5 bases lay outside the gene matches. The CDR3 contains 15 residues. The V gene's germline CDR1 is SGHNT and CDR2 YYREEE (reference sequence). The CDR3, as DNA: TGTGCCAGCAGCCGGGGGGACAGGGTCACCGGGGAGCTGTTTTTT. Its translation: CASSRGDRVTGELFF.

The chain carries TRBV19 and TRBJ1-5; D ambiguous. The CDR3 runs to 15 residues. With 6 bases removed from V and 6 bases from J, the gap between germline ends came to 18 bases. Germline-derived CDR1 and CDR2 are LNHDA and SQIVND (reference sequence). CDR3 amino acids: CASSPGPGQAQPQHF. The CDR3, as DNA: TGTGCCAGTAGCCCGGGCCCCGGGCAGGCTCAGCCCCAGCATTTT. The full variable domain, completed using reference TRBV19 and TRBJ1-5, is DGGITQSPKYLFRKEGQNVTLSCEQNLNHDAMYWYRQDPGQGLRLIYYSQIVNDFQKGDIAEGYSVSREKKESFPLTVTSAQKNPTAFYLCASSPGPGQAQPQHFGDGTRLSIL.

The V call is TRBV5-6, the J call TRBJ1-4; D not resolved. The length of the CDR3 is 13 residues. Germline V CDR1 and CDR2: SGHDT, YYEEEE. Trimming removed 4 bases at V and 5 bases at J, with 9 bases between. The CDR3 DNA reads TGTGCCAGCAGCCGATGGGAAAATGAAAAACTGTTTTTT. Translation gives CASSRWENEKLFF.

This clone is a singleton in its sample. The CDR3 nucleotides are TGTGCCAGCAGCCCCCGGGGGGCTAGCACAGATACGCAGTATTTT. Amino acid sequence: CASSPRGASTDTQYF. The chain is built from TRBV7-2 and TRBJ2-3, with TRBD2 as a possible D gene (7 bases). CDR3 size: 15 residues. Germline V gives CDR1 SGHTA, CDR2 FQGNSA. The V end lost 5 bases, the J end lost 0 bases, and 12 bases lay between the germline ends.

This chain joins TRBV5-6 and TRBJ2-2; tentatively, D is TRBD1 (5 bases). CDR3 size: 15 residues. Germline CDR1 reads SGHDT; CDR2 reads YYEEEE. Deletions cut 5 bases from V and 4 bases from J, with 15 bases between. The CDR3 DNA follows: TGTGCCAGCAGGTCAACAGGAGCCCCCACCGGGGAGCTGTTTTTT. Translated: CASRSTGAPTGELFF.

V usage is TRBV7-2 and J usage is TRBJ1-1; D remains ambiguous. V dropped 5 bases and J dropped 3 bases, with 10 bases sitting between them. CDR1 is SGHTA and CDR2 is FQGNSA in the germline V gene. This CDR3 contains 13 residues. The CDR3 sequence is CASSHGRDTEAFF. The CDR3 region has the DNA TGTGCCAGCAGCCATGGACGGGACACTGAAGCTTTCTTT.

The chain links TRBV27 to TRBJ1-1; unclear D gene. Germline CDR1 MNHEY, CDR2 SMNVEV (reference sequence). The ends were cut back, 0 bases at V and 2 bases at J, with 19 bases in the middle. CDR3 length: 18 amino acids. CDR3 protein: CASSLSPALRSLNTEAFF. CDR3 nucleotide sequence: TGTGCCAGCAGTTTATCCCCGGCCCTTCGGTCCCTTAACACTGAAGCTTTCTTT.

The rearrangement joins TRBV4-1 to TRBJ2-2; 8 bases are a match to TRBD1. Unmatched junction bases numbered 6, after V lost 6 bases and J lost 6 bases. This CDR3 has 14 residues. The V gene's germline CDR1 is MGHRA and CDR2 YSYEKL. CDR3 region: CASRRTTGAGELFF. The CDR3 DNA reads TGCGCCAGCAGACGCACGACAGGGGCCGGGGAGCTGTTTTTT.

The V and J genes are TRBV6-4 and TRBJ2-7; no clear D gene. The CDR3 has 10 residues. Germline CDR1 reads MRHNA; CDR2 reads SNTAGT. The V end was cut by 5 bases, the J end by 4 bases, with 3 bases between. The CDR3: CASSTYEQYF. The CDR3 DNA reads as TGTGCCAGCAGTACATACGAGCAGTACTTC.